This record looks at one T cell receptor (beta chain) sequence and its context. This record belongs to a study of blood T cell repertoires in COVID-19. Original processing methods: Counts of nucleated cells, estimated from reference gene primer amplification, were obtained. Profiled with immunoSEQ multiplex PCR; TCRdb holds only in-frame clones, not every one. V and J calls plus clone size are reproduced from that table; the DNA served to infer D and trimming. The sample has about 160,000 clones; more than 65% are singletons. The receptor comes from an elderly woman with active or convalescent COVID-19. The sample comprised peripheral blood.

The CDR3 bases are TGTGCCAGCAGCTCCCCAGTGATGAACACTGAAGCTTTCTTT. Its translation: CASSSPVMNTEAFF. V gene TRBV5-4 combines with J gene TRBJ1-1; D unclear. The CDR3 has 14 amino acids. Germline CDR1 and CDR2: SGHNT and YYREEE (reference sequence). V was shortened by 3 bases and J by 0 bases, with 9 bases between the two germline ends.